The 25 T cell receptor beta chains reported below all come from one sample, sequenced in a study of blood T cell repertoires in COVID-19. Here immunoSEQ multiplex PCR was the method, and the copy in TCRdb shows in-frame clones only, minus some. The table records more than 200,000 clones, under 90% of them present only once. The sample comprised PBMCs or T cells enriched from blood (not recorded which). The receptors shown here come from a woman in her thirties with acute COVID-19.

This chain joins TRBV28 and TRBJ1-2; D may be TRBD1 (6 bases). In germline, CDR1 is MDHEN, CDR2 SYDVKM. This CDR3 has 14 residues. Trimming left V 6 bases short and J 4 bases short, with 15 bases between. The CDR3 region is CASSKQGRTYGYTF. For the CDR3, the DNA is TGTGCCAGCAGCAAACAGGGACGTACCTATGGCTACACCTTC.

A single count supports this clone. The chain uses TRBV19 and TRBJ1-5, with 10 bases that match TRBD1. The germline V gene encodes CDR1 LNHDA and CDR2 SQIVND (reference sequence). Trimming cost V 5 bases and J 1 base; bases outside gene matches: 5. CDR3 size: 16 residues. CDR3 protein: CASSDRGHSSNQPQHF. CDR3 DNA: TGTGCCAGTAGTGACAGGGGGCATTCGAGCAATCAGCCCCAGCATTTT. The whole variable domain, remainder taken from reference TRBV19 and TRBJ1-5, is DGGITQSPKYLFRKEGQNVTLSCEQNLNHDAMYWYRQDPGQGLRLIYYSQIVNDFQKGDIAEGYSVSREKKESFPLTVTSAQKNPTAFYLCASSDRGHSSNQPQHFGDGTRLSIL.

In this sample, this clone turned up many times. Distinct nucleotide sequences in the sample also encode this CDR3. V usage is TRBV27 and J usage is TRBJ2-1; 9 nucleotides line up with TRBD2. The CDR3 has 16 amino acids. V shed 0 bases, J shed 3 bases, and the junction held 3 bases outside the gene matches. CDR1 and CDR2 from the germline V gene are MNHEY and SMNVEV (reference sequence). The CDR3 here is CASSLSGGGDYNEQFF. The CDR3 DNA sequence: TGTGCCAGCAGTTTATCCGGCGGGGGGGACTACAATGAGCAGTTCTTC.

This clone was found once. V usage is TRBV10-3 and J usage is TRBJ1-2; 8 bases match TRBD1. The germline V gene encodes CDR1 ENHRY and CDR2 SYGVKD. CDR3 length: 13 residues. Trimming removed 4 bases from V and 4 bases from J; junction bases left unmatched: 2. The CDR3 sequence is CAISAGTGYGYTF. CDR3 bases: TGTGCCATCAGTGCCGGGACAGGCTATGGCTACACCTTC.

The chain employs TRBV3-1 (or the pseudogene TRBV3-2) and TRBJ2-1, with D possibly TRBD2 on 5 matching bases. Germline values: CDR1 LGHDT, CDR2 YNNKEL (reference sequence). The CDR3 is 14 amino acids. Trimming left V 4 bases short and J 2 bases short, with 9 bases between. This chain's CDR3 is CASSLGMTYNEQFF. CDR3 nucleotides: TGTGCCAGCAGCCTCGGGATGACCTACAATGAGCAGTTCTTC.

This clone appeared a single time. The V call is TRBV5-4, the J call TRBJ1-2, with 9 bases that match TRBD1. Germline loops: CDR1 SGHNT, CDR2 YYREEE (reference sequence). The J segment lost 6 bases and the V segment lost 4 bases, leaving 4 bases of the junction unmatched. CDR3 length: 13 residues. In nucleotides, the CDR3 is TGTGCCAGCAGCCTACAGGGGGCGGATGGCTACACCTTC. It codes for CASSLQGADGYTF.

The chain is built from TRBV19 and TRBJ2-3, with 7 bases lining up with TRBD1. The CDR3 is 15 residues long. J lost 1 base, V lost 6 bases, and 7 bases had no gene match. The V gene's germline CDR1 is LNHDA and CDR2 SQIVND (reference sequence). The CDR3 protein is CASRIRQGGTDTQYF. The CDR3 region has the DNA TGTGCCAGTAGGATTCGACAGGGAGGCACAGATACGCAGTATTTT.

The rearrangement uses TRBV4-1 and TRBJ1-2, with D possibly being TRBD1 (6 bases). The CDR3 is made up of 14 amino acids. V dropped 3 bases and J dropped 1 base, with 9 bases sitting between them. Per germline, CDR1 MGHRA and CDR2 YSYEKL. The CDR3 protein is CASSQGQNNYGYTF. CDR3 nucleotides: TGCGCCAGCAGCCAGGGACAAAATAACTATGGCTACACCTTC.

The chain links TRBV7-3 to TRBJ2-1, with TRBD2 matching over 9 bases. V was pared by 2 bases and J by 6 bases, with 5 bases of the junction left unmatched. Germline values: CDR1 SGHTA, CDR2 FQGTGA. The CDR3 is 15 amino acids. The CDR3 DNA reads TGTGCCAGCAGCTTAGCGGGGGGGTCAGGCAATGAGCAGTTCTTC. Amino acids: CASSLAGGSGNEQFF.

This clone was detected once. The chain is built from TRBV6-5 and TRBJ2-7; 8 positions agree with TRBD2. The CDR3 totals 16 residues. V shed 0 bases, J shed 6 bases, and the junction held 10 bases outside the gene matches. Per the germline V gene, CDR1 is MNHEY and CDR2 is SVGAGI. CDR3 in amino acids: CASSYSGGGSSFEQYF. The DNA of the CDR3 is TGTGCCAGCAGTTACTCAGGCGGGGGGTCGTCGTTCGAGCAGTACTTC.

The rearrangement uses TRBV3-1 (or the pseudogene TRBV3-2) and TRBJ2-1; 11 nucleotides match TRBD2. The V gene's germline CDR1 is LGHDT and CDR2 YNNKEL (reference sequence). The junction had 5 bases not matched to a gene; V was cut back by 0 bases and J by 7 bases. The CDR3 spans 16 residues. CDR3 region: CASSQEYSSGGNEQFF. The CDR3 DNA is TGTGCCAGCAGCCAAGAATACTCTAGCGGGGGGAATGAGCAGTTCTTC.

The chain joins TRBV5-4 to TRBJ1-4; the D gene is possibly TRBD1 (6 bases). Trimming removed 2 bases at V and 6 bases at J, with 11 bases between. The CDR3 runs 14 residues. Germline-derived CDR1 and CDR2 are SGHNT and YYREEE (reference sequence). The CDR3 loop is CASSLQGRDEKLFF. Written as DNA, the CDR3 is TGTGCCAGCAGCTTACAGGGACGTGATGAAAAACTGTTTTTT.

The chain recombines TRBV7-3 with TRBJ1-1; 8 bases are shared with TRBD1. Germline V gene data show CDR1 as SGHTA and CDR2 as FQGTGA. The CDR3 runs to 13 residues. The ends lost 5 bases at V and 5 bases at J; junction bases unmatched: 4. In DNA, the CDR3 is TGTGCCAGCAGCCCGCAGGGGGCAACTGAAGCTTTCTTT. Translating gives CASSPQGATEAFF.

The chain recombines TRBV18 with TRBJ1-6, with D possibly matching TRBD1 (5 bases). V lost 3 bases to trimming and J lost 10 bases, with 19 bases between them. Germline values: CDR1 KGHSH, CDR2 LQKENI. The CDR3 is 16 amino acids. CDR3: CASSPPGVVEESPLHF. The CDR3 bases are TGTGCCAGCTCACCCCCGGGGGTAGTAGAGGAGTCACCCCTCCACTTT.

The chain couples TRBV2 to TRBJ2-7; D is possibly TRBD2 (5 bases). Per germline, CDR1 SNHLY and CDR2 FYNNEI. The V end lost 7 bases, the J end lost 4 bases, and 17 bases lay between the germline ends. There are 14 residues in the CDR3. The CDR3 region is CASILNPDLYEQYF. In DNA, the CDR3 is TGTGCCAGCATTCTCAACCCGGACTTGTACGAGCAGTACTTC.

This chain uses TRBV18 with TRBJ2-5; D is perhaps TRBD2 (7 bases). CDR1 is KGHSH and CDR2 is LQKENI in the germline V gene. The CDR3 is 16 amino acids. V was pared by 3 bases and J by 5 bases, with 19 bases between. The CDR3 protein is CASSPLAGARRETQYF. The CDR3 DNA is TGTGCCAGCTCACCCCTTGCGGGGGCCCGTCGGGAGACCCAGTACTTC.

This chain connects TRBV4-3 to TRBJ2-1; 10 nucleotides align to TRBD2. From germline, CDR1 is LGHNA and CDR2 YSLEER. V lost 0 bases and J lost 1; bases outside the gene matches: 12. CDR3 length: 20 amino acids. The CDR3 DNA follows: TGCGCCAGCAGCCAAGAACCTGGGACTAGCGCCTTGGAATCCTACAATGAGCAGTTCTTC. This translates into CASSQEPGTSALESYNEQFF.

This chain joins TRBV5-1 and TRBJ1-4; D is possibly TRBD1 (5 bases). The CDR3 runs 13 residues. In germline, CDR1 is SGHRS, CDR2 YFSETQ. V lost 4 bases and J lost 8, with 12 bases in between. The CDR3 nucleotides are TGCGCCAGCAGCCCGCTCGGGGGGGAAAAACTGTTTTTT. Amino acids: CASSPLGGEKLFF. The variable domain in full, with the rest retrieved from reference TRBV5-1 and TRBJ1-4, is KAGVTQTPRYLIKTRGQQVTLSCSPISGHRSVSWYQQTPGQGLQFLFEYFSETQRNKGNFPGRFSGRQFSNSRSEMNVSTLELGDSALYLCASSPLGGEKLFFGSGTQLSVL.

The rearrangement links TRBV19 to TRBJ2-7; D unresolved. The CDR3 is made up of 14 amino acids. Trimming removed 1 base from V and 0 bases from J, with 7 bases in between. The germline gives CDR1 LNHDA, CDR2 SQIVND (reference sequence). CDR3 nucleotides: TGTGCCAGTAGTATAGGTGGCAGCTCCTACGAGCAGTACTTC. Translated, it gives CASSIGGSSYEQYF.

The chain is built from TRBV10-3 and TRBJ2-5; the D gene is possibly TRBD2 (6 bases). V lost 3 bases and J lost 5, with 16 bases in between. This CDR3 is built from 15 residues. From germline, CDR1 is ENHRY and CDR2 SYGVKD. CDR3 bases: TGTGCCATCAGTGAAGGGACTTCCCGTGGGGAGACCCAGTACTTC. Translated, it gives CAISEGTSRGETQYF.

This clone has a single count. This chain connects TRBV10-3 to TRBJ1-2; 10 positions match TRBD1. The V and J ends lost 11 bases and 8 bases, in that order; junction bases with no gene match: 11. The length of the CDR3 is 13 residues. Germline CDR1 ENHRY, CDR2 SYGVKD. The CDR3 here is CASCDRGRTGYTF. DNA for the CDR3: TGTGCCTCCTGCGACAGGGGGCGAACCGGCTACACCTTC.

The chain employs TRBV18 and TRBJ2-5, with TRBD1 identical over 7 bases. Germline-derived CDR1 and CDR2 are KGHSH and LQKENI. This CDR3 is 17 amino acids long. Losses at the gene ends were 6 bases for V and 0 bases for J; bases not matched to a gene: 13. CDR3 residues: CASSPDIRTGDQETQYF. The CDR3 nucleotides are TGTGCCAGCTCTCCCGACATTAGAACAGGGGACCAAGAGACCCAGTACTTC.

This chain connects TRBV19 to TRBJ1-1, with a weak D call TRBD1 (5 bases). The CDR3 is 13 amino acids. Looked up from germline, CDR1 is LNHDA and CDR2 is SQIVND (reference sequence). V was clipped by 8 bases and J by 0 bases, with 10 bases between them. CDR3 sequence (DNA): TGTGCCAGTTTCCGGACAATGAACACTGAAGCTTTCTTT. It is translated as CASFRTMNTEAFF.

V gene TRBV10-3 combines with J gene TRBJ2-1; D perhaps matches TRBD1 (6 bases). Between the trimmed V and J ends, which lost 0 bases and 4 bases, there was a span of 19 bases. The CDR3 length is 18 residues. Germline CDR1 and CDR2: ENHRY and SYGVKD. CDR3 residues: CAISESEKQGFSYNEQFF. For the CDR3, the DNA is TGTGCCATCAGTGAGTCAGAAAAACAGGGTTTCTCTTACAATGAGCAGTTCTTC.

This clone was detected once. J is TRBJ2-7 and V is TRBV7-9; the D is unclear. The CDR3 consists of 16 residues. Germline V CDR1 and CDR2: SEHNR, FQNEAQ (reference sequence). Trimming removed 2 bases at V and 5 bases at J, with 19 bases between. This CDR3 is CASSLQGRPALDEQYF. The CDR3 DNA reads as TGTGCCAGCAGCTTACAAGGCAGGCCCGCCTTGGACGAGCAGTACTTC.